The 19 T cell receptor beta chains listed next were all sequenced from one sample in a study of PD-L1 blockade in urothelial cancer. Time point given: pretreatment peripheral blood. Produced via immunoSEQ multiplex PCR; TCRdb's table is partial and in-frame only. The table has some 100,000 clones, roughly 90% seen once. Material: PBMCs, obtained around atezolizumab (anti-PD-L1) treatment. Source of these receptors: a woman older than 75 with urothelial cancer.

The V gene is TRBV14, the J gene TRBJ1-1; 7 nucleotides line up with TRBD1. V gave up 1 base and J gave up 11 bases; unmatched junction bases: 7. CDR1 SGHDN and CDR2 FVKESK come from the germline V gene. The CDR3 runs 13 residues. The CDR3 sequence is CASSQVYQGEAFF. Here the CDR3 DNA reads TGTGCCAGCAGCCAAGTTTATCAGGGGGAGGCTTTCTTT.

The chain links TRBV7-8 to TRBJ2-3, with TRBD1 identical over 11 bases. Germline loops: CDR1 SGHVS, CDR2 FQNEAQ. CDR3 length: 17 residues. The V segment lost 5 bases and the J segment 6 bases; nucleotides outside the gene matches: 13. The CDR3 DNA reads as TGTGCCAGCAGCCCCGGACAGGGGGCTGGTCTAGTCGATACGCAGTATTTT. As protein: CASSPGQGAGLVDTQYF.

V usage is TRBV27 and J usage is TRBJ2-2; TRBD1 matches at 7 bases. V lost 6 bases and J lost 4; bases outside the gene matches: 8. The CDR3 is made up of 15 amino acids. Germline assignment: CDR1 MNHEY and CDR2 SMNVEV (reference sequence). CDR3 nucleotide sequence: TGTGCCAGCAGACCGGGACAGATAGGCACCGGGGAGCTGTTTTTT. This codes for CASRPGQIGTGELFF.

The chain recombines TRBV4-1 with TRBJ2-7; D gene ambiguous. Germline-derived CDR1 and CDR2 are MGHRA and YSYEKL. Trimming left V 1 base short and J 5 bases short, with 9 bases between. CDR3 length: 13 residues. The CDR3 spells CASSQGRYNEQYF. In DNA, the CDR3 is TGCGCCAGCAGCCAAGGTCGTTATAACGAGCAGTACTTC.

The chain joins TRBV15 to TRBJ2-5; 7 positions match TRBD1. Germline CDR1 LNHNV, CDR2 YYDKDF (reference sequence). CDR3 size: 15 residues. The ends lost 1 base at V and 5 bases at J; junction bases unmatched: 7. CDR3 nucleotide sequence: TGTGCCACCAGCAGAGTTACAGGGGCTCTGGAGACCCAGTACTTC. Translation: CATSRVTGALETQYF.

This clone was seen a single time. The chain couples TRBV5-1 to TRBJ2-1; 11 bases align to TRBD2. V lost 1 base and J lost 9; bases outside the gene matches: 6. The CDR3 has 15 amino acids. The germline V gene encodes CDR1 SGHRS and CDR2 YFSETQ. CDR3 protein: CASSLSLAGAGEQFF. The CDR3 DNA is TGCGCCAGCAGCTTGTCACTAGCGGGAGCTGGTGAGCAGTTCTTC.

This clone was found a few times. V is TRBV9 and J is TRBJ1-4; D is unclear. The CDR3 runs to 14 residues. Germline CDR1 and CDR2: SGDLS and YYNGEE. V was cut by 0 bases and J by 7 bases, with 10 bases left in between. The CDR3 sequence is CASSVGSSIEKLFF. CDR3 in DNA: TGTGCCAGCAGCGTAGGCTCCAGTATTGAAAAACTGTTTTTT.

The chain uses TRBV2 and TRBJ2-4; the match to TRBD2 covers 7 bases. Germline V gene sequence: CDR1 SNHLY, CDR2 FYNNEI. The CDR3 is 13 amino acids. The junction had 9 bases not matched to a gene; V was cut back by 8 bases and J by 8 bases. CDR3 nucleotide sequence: TGTGCCAGCCACGCGGCGGGAGTGCACATTCAGTACTTC. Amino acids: CASHAAGVHIQYF.

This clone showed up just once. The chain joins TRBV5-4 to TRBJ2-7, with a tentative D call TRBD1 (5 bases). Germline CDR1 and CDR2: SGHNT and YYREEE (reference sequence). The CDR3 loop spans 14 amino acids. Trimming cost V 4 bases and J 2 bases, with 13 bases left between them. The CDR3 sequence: CASSREQAAYEQYF. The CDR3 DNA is TGTGCCAGCAGCAGGGAACAGGCCGCCTACGAGCAGTACTTC.

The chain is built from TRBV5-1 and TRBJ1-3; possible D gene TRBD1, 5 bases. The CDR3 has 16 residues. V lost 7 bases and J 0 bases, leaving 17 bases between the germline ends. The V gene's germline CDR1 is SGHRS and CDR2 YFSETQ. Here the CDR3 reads CASGEGLTNSGNTIYF. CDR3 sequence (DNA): TGCGCCAGCGGAGAGGGACTAACCAACTCTGGAAACACCATATATTTT.

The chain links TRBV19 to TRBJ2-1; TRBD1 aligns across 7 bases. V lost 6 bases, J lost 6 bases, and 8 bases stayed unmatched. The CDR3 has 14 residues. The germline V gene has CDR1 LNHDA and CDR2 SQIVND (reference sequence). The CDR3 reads CASRLQGDFNEQFF. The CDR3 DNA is TGTGCCAGTAGGCTTCAGGGGGATTTCAATGAGCAGTTCTTC.

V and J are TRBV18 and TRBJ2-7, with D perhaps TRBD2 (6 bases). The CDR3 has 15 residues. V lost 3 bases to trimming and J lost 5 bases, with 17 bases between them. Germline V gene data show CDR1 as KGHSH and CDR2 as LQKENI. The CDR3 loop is CASSPGVVGGDEQYF. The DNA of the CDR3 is TGTGCCAGCTCACCGGGGGTGGTAGGCGGGGACGAGCAGTACTTC.

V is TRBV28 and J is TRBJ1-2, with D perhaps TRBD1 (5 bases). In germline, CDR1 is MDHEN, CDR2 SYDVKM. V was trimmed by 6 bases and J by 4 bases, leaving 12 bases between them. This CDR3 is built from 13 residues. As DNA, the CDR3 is TGTGCCAGCAGGCAGGGAATTAGCTATGGCTACACCTTC. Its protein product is CASRQGISYGYTF.

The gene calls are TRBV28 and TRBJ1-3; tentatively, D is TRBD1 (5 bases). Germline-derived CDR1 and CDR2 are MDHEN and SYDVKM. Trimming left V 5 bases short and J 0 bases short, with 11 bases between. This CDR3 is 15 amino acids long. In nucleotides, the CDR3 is TGTGCCAGCAGTCGGGGACTGAACTCTGGAAACACCATATATTTT. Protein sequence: CASSRGLNSGNTIYF.

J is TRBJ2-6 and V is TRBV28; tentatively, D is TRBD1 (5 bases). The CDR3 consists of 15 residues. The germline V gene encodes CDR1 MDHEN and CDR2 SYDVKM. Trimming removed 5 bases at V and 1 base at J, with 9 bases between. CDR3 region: CASSAQGSGANVLTF. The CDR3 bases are TGTGCCAGCAGTGCCCAGGGATCTGGGGCCAACGTCCTGACTTTC.

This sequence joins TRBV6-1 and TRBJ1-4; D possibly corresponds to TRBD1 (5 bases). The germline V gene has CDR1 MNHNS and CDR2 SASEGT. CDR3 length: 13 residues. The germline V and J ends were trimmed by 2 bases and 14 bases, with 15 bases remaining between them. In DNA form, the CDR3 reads TGTGCCAGCAGTGAACGGCAGGGCGTATCGCTGTTTTTT. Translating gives CASSERQGVSLFF.

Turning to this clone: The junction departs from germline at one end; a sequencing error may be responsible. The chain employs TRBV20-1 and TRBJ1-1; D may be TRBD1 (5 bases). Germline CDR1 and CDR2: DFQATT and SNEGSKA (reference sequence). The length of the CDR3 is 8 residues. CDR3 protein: CSALGAGF. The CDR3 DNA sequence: TGCAGTGCCCTCGGGGCGGGGTTT.

CDR3 in DNA: TGTGCCAGCAGTCGACAGGGGCTGAGCTCCTACGAGCAGTACTTC. Translated: CASSRQGLSSYEQYF. The chain links TRBV6-5 to TRBJ2-7; 8 nucleotides line up with TRBD1. CDR3 size: 15 residues. The trim removed 5 bases at V and 0 bases at J, leaving 6 bases unmatched. Germline CDR1 and CDR2: MNHEY and SVGAGI.

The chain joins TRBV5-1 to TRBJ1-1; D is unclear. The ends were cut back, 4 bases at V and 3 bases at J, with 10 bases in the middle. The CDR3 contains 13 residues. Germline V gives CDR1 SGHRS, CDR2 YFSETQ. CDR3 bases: TGCGCCAGCAGCCGCCGCGGGGACACTGAAGCTTTCTTT. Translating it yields CASSRRGDTEAFF.